These 26 T cell receptor beta chains share one sample of origin, sequenced in a study of shared clonotypes between healthy human individuals. Method: immunoSEQ multiplex PCR; TCRdb's copy keeps in-frame clones and lacks some. The data hold 2 million to 2.5 million clones, with roughly 92% observed a single time. The sample was naive CD4+ T cells from PBMCs. Subset: CD45RA+ positively selected. These receptor sequences come from a man aged 18 to 30 in good health. Some clones in this sample may be carry-over from other donors' samples.

The CDR3 protein is CASCSASTDTQYF. The DNA of the CDR3 is TGTGCCAGTTGTTCGGCTTCCACAGATACGCAGTATTTT. J is TRBJ2-3 and V is TRBV28; D unresolved. The CDR3 covers 13 residues. V lost 9 bases to trimming and J lost 2 bases, with 12 bases between them. The germline V gene encodes CDR1 MDHEN and CDR2 SYDVKM.

In regard to this clone: At the DNA level, this CDR3 is encoded by other sequences in the same sample as well. The rearrangement joins TRBV5-4 to TRBJ1-3; no firm D call. Germline assignment: CDR1 SGHNT and CDR2 YYREEE (reference sequence). There are 15 residues in the CDR3. Trimming cost V 0 bases and J 0 bases, with 7 bases left between them. The CDR3 DNA sequence: TGTGCCAGCAGCTTGGATCCTAGCTCTGGAAACACCATATATTTT. Translation: CASSLDPSSGNTIYF.

The chain combines TRBV6-5 with TRBJ1-4; 9 bases are shared with TRBD1. The V gene's germline CDR1 is MNHEY and CDR2 SVGAGI. Unmatched junction bases numbered 6, after V lost 6 bases and J lost 4 bases. The CDR3 has 15 residues. For the CDR3, the DNA is TGTGCCAGCAGGGGAACAGGGGGCGGTAATGAAAAACTGTTTTTT. Translating it yields CASRGTGGGNEKLFF.

The chain couples TRBV4-2 to TRBJ1-2; D is unclear. The V end lost 1 base, the J end lost 8 bases, and 20 bases lay between the germline ends. Germline CDR1 LGHNA, CDR2 YNFKEQ. The CDR3 is 16 amino acids. This chain's CDR3 is CASSQVLKGRVVGYTF. The CDR3 DNA reads TGTGCCAGCAGCCAAGTTCTCAAGGGCAGAGTGGTCGGCTACACCTTC.

The gene calls are TRBV28 and TRBJ2-7; 7 bases align to TRBD2. CDR1 is MDHEN and CDR2 is SYDVKM in the germline V gene. The trim removed 5 bases at V and 2 bases at J, leaving 6 bases unmatched. The CDR3 is 14 amino acids. CDR3 DNA: TGTGCCAGCAGTGGGACTACGTATCCCTACGAGCAGTACTTC. It codes for CASSGTTYPYEQYF.

The V gene is TRBV6-5, the J gene TRBJ2-7; D uncertain. Germline V CDR1 and CDR2: MNHEY, SVGAGI. V was clipped by 5 bases and J by 5 bases, with 10 bases between them. This CDR3 region has 12 residues. Here the CDR3 DNA reads TGTGCCAGCAGTCGTCCAGCGAACGAGCAGTACTTC. Its translation is CASSRPANEQYF.

The genes are TRBV18 and TRBJ2-2; possible D gene TRBD2, 6 bases. Germline values: CDR1 KGHSH, CDR2 LQKENI. The CDR3 extends over 16 amino acids. The V end lost 1 base, the J end lost 4 bases, and 13 bases lay between the germline ends. The CDR3 region is CASSPRRDFSTGELFF. CDR3 coding DNA: TGTGCCAGCTCACCACGGAGGGATTTCAGCACCGGGGAGCTGTTTTTT.

This clone was seen once. The same CDR3 is also encoded by other DNA sequences in this sample. The chain couples TRBV19 to TRBJ1-1, with D unresolved. The germline V gene has CDR1 LNHDA and CDR2 SQIVND (reference sequence). The CDR3 is 14 amino acids. Trimming took off 1 base at V and 0 bases at J, with 6 bases between the two ends. CDR3 amino acids: CASSIGALNTEAFF. Here the CDR3 DNA reads TGTGCCAGTAGTATAGGGGCCCTGAACACTGAAGCTTTCTTT.

The chain uses TRBV19 and TRBJ2-7; D not resolved. This CDR3 has 14 residues. The germline CDR1 and CDR2 sequences are LNHDA and SQIVND (reference sequence). The ends were cut back, 3 bases at V and 3 bases at J, with 12 bases in the middle. CDR3 sequence reads: CASSIATLNYEQYF. The CDR3 bases are TGTGCCAGTAGTATCGCGACACTGAACTACGAGCAGTACTTC.

J is TRBJ1-5 and V is TRBV28, with 7 bases fitting TRBD1. With 5 bases clipped from V and 0 bases from J, the junction kept 13 bases outside the gene matches. The germline V gene has CDR1 MDHEN and CDR2 SYDVKM. This CDR3 is built from 18 residues. The DNA for the CDR3 is TGTGCCAGCAGTGCCCACGGGACAGTACCGTATAGCAATCAGCCCCAGCATTTT. Its translation is CASSAHGTVPYSNQPQHF.

This chain links TRBV10-3 with TRBJ1-6; no reliable D call. The germline CDR1 and CDR2 sequences are ENHRY and SYGVKD. V was pared by 0 bases and J by 7 bases, with 7 bases between. The CDR3 has 14 residues. The CDR3 DNA follows: TGTGCCATCAGTGAGTCAGGGTGGAATTCACCCCTCCACTTT. This translates into CAISESGWNSPLHF.

V is TRBV19 and J is TRBJ1-1; D is possibly TRBD1 (6 bases). The V end was cut by 8 bases, the J end by 0 bases, with 16 bases between. Germline assignment: CDR1 LNHDA and CDR2 SQIVND (reference sequence). The CDR3 covers 15 residues. DNA of the CDR3: TGTGCCAGTGGGGGGGCAAGAGCACTGAACACTGAAGCTTTCTTT. It translates to CASGGARALNTEAFF.

The genes are TRBV27 and TRBJ2-1, with TRBD2 matching over 11 bases. The CDR3 sequence is 18 residues long. The V segment lost 4 bases and the J segment 3 bases; nucleotides outside the gene matches: 11. Germline assignment: CDR1 MNHEY and CDR2 SMNVEV (reference sequence). CDR3 DNA: TGTGCCAGCAGTTCACCCTTACTAGCGGGAGCGTTCTACAATGAGCAGTTCTTC. This codes for CASSSPLLAGAFYNEQFF.

Worth noting for this clone: Within the sample, other DNA sequences also encode this same CDR3. This chain connects TRBV7-2 to TRBJ1-2; no clear D gene. Germline lookup yields CDR1 SGHTA and CDR2 FQGNSA. The ends were cut back, 5 bases at V and 4 bases at J, with 11 bases in the middle. The CDR3 runs to 13 residues. CDR3 sequence reads: CASSPGRFYGYTF. The CDR3 DNA reads as TGTGCCAGCAGCCCCGGCAGATTCTATGGCTACACCTTC.

Only one count was recorded for this clone. This chain joins TRBV5-4 and TRBJ2-5, with 7 nucleotides matching TRBD1. The tail of the sequence fits TRBJ2-7 better, so the J call may be wrong. The germline gives CDR1 SGHNT, CDR2 YYREEE (reference sequence). This CDR3 is 15 amino acids long. CDR3 amino acids: CASSGDPGQNYEQYF. The CDR3 bases are TGTGCCAGCAGCGGAGACCCGGGACAGAATTACGAGCAGTACTTC.

The rearrangement joins TRBV11-2 to TRBJ2-1; 10 nucleotides match TRBD2. Unmatched junction bases numbered 3, after V lost 0 bases and J lost 10 bases. CDR1 SGHAT and CDR2 FQNNGV come from the germline V gene. This CDR3 has 14 residues. The CDR3 sequence: CASSLDRTSGEQFF. Written as DNA, the CDR3 is TGTGCCAGCAGCTTAGATCGGACTAGCGGAGAGCAGTTCTTC.

V and J are TRBV5-1 and TRBJ2-7; TRBD2 matches at 7 bases. In germline, CDR1 is SGHRS, CDR2 YFSETQ. The V and J ends lost 4 bases and 7 bases, in that order; junction bases with no gene match: 14. This CDR3 contains 15 residues. In DNA form, the CDR3 reads TGCGCCAGCAGCCCTATCGCGGGAGTGTCGGGAGAGCAGTACTTC. The encoded protein is CASSPIAGVSGEQYF.

The chain has TRBV18 and TRBJ2-2; D is ambiguous. Per germline, CDR1 KGHSH and CDR2 LQKENI. The CDR3 is 15 residues long. The ends were cut back, 2 bases at V and 6 bases at J, with 13 bases in the middle. CDR3 in amino acids: CASSPKWQPPGELFF. CDR3 sequence (DNA): TGTGCCAGCTCACCAAAGTGGCAGCCACCCGGGGAGCTGTTTTTT. The full variable domain, its missing parts supplied by reference TRBV18 and TRBJ2-2, is NAGVMQNPRHLVRRRGQEARLRCSPMKGHSHVYWYRQLPEEGLKFMVYLQKENIIDESGMPKERFSAEFPKEGPSILRIQQVVRGDSAAYFCASSPKWQPPGELFFGEGSRLTVL.

The rearrangement uses TRBV5-8 and TRBJ2-3; 9 bases line up with TRBD1. The CDR3 sequence is 18 residues long. V lost 5 bases, J lost 1 base, and 14 bases stayed unmatched. The germline V gene encodes CDR1 SGHTS and CDR2 YDEGEE. CDR3 sequence reads: CASSQMPLGQGRTDTQYF. Here the CDR3 DNA reads TGTGCCAGCAGTCAAATGCCCCTGGGACAGGGCCGCACAGATACGCAGTATTTT. The whole variable domain, filled in from reference TRBV5-8 and TRBJ2-3, reads EAGVTQSPTHLIKTRGQQATLRCSPISGHTSVYWYQQALGLGLQFLLWYDEGEERNRGNFPPRFSGRQFPNYSSELNVNALELEDSALYLCASSQMPLGQGRTDTQYFGPGTRLTVL.

The genes are TRBV11-2 and TRBJ2-1, with 9 bases matching TRBD2. Germline CDR1 is SGHAT and CDR2 is FQNNGV. Trimming at V came to 5 bases and at J to 1 base, leaving 3 bases not matched to a gene. The CDR3 is 15 residues long. CDR3 sequence reads: CASSISGGSYNEQFF. As DNA, the CDR3 is TGTGCCAGCAGCATAAGCGGGGGGTCCTACAATGAGCAGTTCTTC.

V is TRBV11-3 and J is TRBJ2-2; D is undetermined. The V and J ends lost 3 bases and 5 bases respectively, with 10 bases between them. The CDR3 totals 14 residues. Germline lookup yields CDR1 SGHNT and CDR2 YENEEA. The CDR3 spells CASSFDLGTGELFF. The CDR3 DNA follows: TGTGCCAGCAGCTTCGACCTTGGGACCGGGGAGCTGTTTTTT.

The chain recombines TRBV4-1 with TRBJ2-2; the D gene could be TRBD1 or TRBD2 (5 bases each). This CDR3 has 16 amino acids. The germline V and J ends were trimmed by 4 bases and 0 bases, with 12 bases remaining between them. Per the germline V gene, CDR1 is MGHRA and CDR2 is YSYEKL. CDR3 bases: TGCGCCAGCAGCCGCACCGGGACGACGAACACCGGGGAGCTGTTTTTT. This translates into CASSRTGTTNTGELFF.

As for this clone: A read error may account for a junction end that differs from germline. The chain uses TRBV6-4 and TRBJ2-3; D is ambiguous. Germline CDR1 reads MRHNA; CDR2 reads SNTAGT. There are 13 residues in the CDR3. CDR3 protein: CASSVVFTNTQYF. The DNA of the CDR3 is TGTGCCAGCAGTGTAGTCTTCACAAATACGCAGTATTTT.

The V call is TRBV7-9, the J call TRBJ2-5; possibly TRBD2 for D (6 bases). The germline V gene has CDR1 SEHNR and CDR2 FQNEAQ (reference sequence). The length of the CDR3 is 14 residues. The V end lost 5 bases, the J end lost 0 bases, and 10 bases lay between the germline ends. CDR3 nucleotides: TGTGCCAGCAGCCGGGGACTTAACCAAGAGACCCAGTACTTC. Its translation is CASSRGLNQETQYF.

The J gene is TRBJ2-5, the V gene TRBV6-5; TRBD2 matches 7 bases. The CDR3 runs to 14 residues. V lost 5 bases and J lost 6; bases outside the gene matches: 9. The germline V gene has CDR1 MNHEY and CDR2 SVGAGI. CDR3 sequence reads: CASSRKTGGKTQYF. CDR3 sequence (DNA): TGTGCCAGCAGTCGGAAGACCGGGGGGAAGACCCAGTACTTC.

The V and J genes are TRBV28 and TRBJ1-2, with D uncertain. The V end lost 2 bases, the J end lost 5 bases, and 21 bases lay between the germline ends. Germline CDR1 MDHEN, CDR2 SYDVKM. This CDR3 spans 17 amino acids. In nucleotides, the CDR3 is TGTGCCAGCAGTTTAGGAACAGTTTTTCTCCCCCCGTATGGCTACACCTTC. The encoded protein is CASSLGTVFLPPYGYTF.